These 20 T cell receptor beta chains originate from one sample sequenced in a study of regulatory T cells in long-lasting Graves disease. Library construction for TCR beta used iRepertoire HTBI primers and Arm-PCR of CDR3 regions. TCRdb analysed the multiplex PCR reads with MiXCR anew, one entry per CDR3 protein. In the table there are about 660,000 distinct CDR3 sequences, around 30% of which are singletons. Time point given: persistent/refractory GD, antithyroid drugs over 5 years with positive TRAb. Following extraction of RNA from PBMCs, that RNA was used to make the TCR library. Sequences were derived from peripheral blood mononuclear cells (PBMCs), sampled when the disease was refractory, from a patient treated with antithyroid drugs. All receptors come from a female donor with Graves disease.

The sample holds a few counts of this clonotype. The chain links TRBV6-1 to TRBJ1-6; tentative D call: TRBD1 (5 bases). Germline CDR1 is MNHNS and CDR2 is SASEGT. The V end was cut by 4 bases, the J end by 2 bases, with 6 bases between. The CDR3 runs to 14 residues. The CDR3 bases are TGTGCCAGCAGTGCGGACACCTATAATTCACCCCTCCACTTT. Amino acid sequence: CASSADTYNSPLHF.

This clonotype was picked up many times. J is TRBJ1-5 and V is TRBV28; D is unresolved. The CDR3 has 14 amino acids. Germline CDR1 and CDR2: MDHEN and SYDVKM. Trimming removed 6 bases at V and 6 bases at J, with 15 bases between. The CDR3 protein is CASSSYGDSQPQHF. The CDR3 region has the DNA TGTGCCAGCAGCTCCTACGGCGATAGTCAGCCCCAGCATTTT.

In this sample, this clonotype turned up many times. CDR3 bases: TGTGCCAGCAGTTTAAGAGGACTAGCGCCCGAGCAGTACTTC. Its protein is CASSLRGLAPEQYF. This chain connects TRBV12-3 or TRBV12-4 to TRBJ2-7; 9 nucleotides line up with TRBD2. There are 14 residues in the CDR3. Unmatched junction bases numbered 5, after V lost 2 bases and J lost 6 bases.

Concerning this clonotype itself: At one of its ends the junction is not consistent with the germline gene, which may arise from a read error. The chain combines TRBV11-2 with TRBJ1-1; D might be TRBD1 (5 bases). This CDR3 is built from 17 residues. Germline V gene lookup returns CDR1 SGHAT and CDR2 FQNNGV. CDR3 sequence (DNA): TGTGCCAGCAGCTTAGGATTGCAGGGATCGATGAACGCTGAAGCTTTCTTT. This translates into CASSLGLQGSMNAEAFF.

The chain carries TRBV30 and TRBJ1-6; TRBD1 matches 10 bases. J gave up 8 bases and V 2 bases, and 6 bases lay outside the gene matches. Germline V CDR1 and CDR2: GTSNPN, SVGIG (reference sequence). The CDR3 runs to 15 residues. The chain's CDR3 is CAWSLTGGADSPLHF. The CDR3 coding sequence is TGTGCCTGGAGTCTGACAGGGGGCGCGGATTCACCCCTCCACTTT.

The chain employs TRBV29-1 and TRBJ1-2, with 10 bases lining up with TRBD1. V trimming: 5 bases; J trimming: 4 bases; junction bases outside the gene matches: 4. This CDR3 is built from 13 residues. In germline, CDR1 is SQVTM, CDR2 ANQGSEA. The CDR3 loop is CSVYWDRGYGYTF. CDR3 coding DNA: TGCAGCGTTTATTGGGACAGGGGCTATGGCTACACCTTC.

V gene TRBV5-1 combines with J gene TRBJ1-1; possible D gene TRBD1, 6 bases. Trimming stripped 4 bases from V and 5 bases from J, with 18 bases between. This CDR3 contains 15 residues. CDR1 and CDR2 (germline): SGHRS, YFSETQ. The CDR3 reads CASSPRTVSGTEAFF. CDR3 coding DNA: TGCGCCAGCAGCCCACGGACAGTCTCGGGGACTGAAGCTTTCTTT.

The chain couples TRBV5-1 to TRBJ2-2, with a possible D match to TRBD2 (5 bases). The CDR3 extends over 15 amino acids. Germline CDR1 reads SGHRS; CDR2 reads YFSETQ. Trimming stripped 1 base from V and 2 bases from J, with 9 bases between. CDR3 residues: CASSLFSDNTGELFF. The CDR3 bases are TGCGCCAGCAGCTTGTTTAGCGACAACACCGGGGAGCTGTTTTTT.

This chain connects TRBV28 to TRBJ2-7, with 11 bases that match TRBD2. The CDR3 has 15 residues. Unmatched junction bases numbered 7, after V lost 6 bases and J lost 3 bases. CDR1 is MDHEN, CDR2 SYDVKM, per germline. This chain's CDR3 is CASRAGTSGFYEQYF. The DNA of the CDR3 is TGTGCCAGCAGGGCCGGGACTAGCGGATTCTACGAGCAGTACTTC.

The J gene is TRBJ1-1, the V gene TRBV28, with D possibly TRBD1 on 6 matching bases. Trimming stripped 6 bases from V and 4 bases from J, with 12 bases between. There are 13 residues in the CDR3. Germline V gene data show CDR1 as MDHEN and CDR2 as SYDVKM. Here the CDR3 DNA reads TGTGCCAGCAGAGAAGTCAGGGGCACTGAAGCTTTCTTT. It specifies CASREVRGTEAFF.

This clonotype was observed at least ten times. The chain couples TRBV10-2 to TRBJ2-6; TRBD1 agrees at 9 bases. This CDR3 comprises 16 residues. Germline CDR1 is WSHSY and CDR2 is SAAADI. Trimming at V came to 6 bases and at J to 2 bases, leaving 5 bases not matched to a gene. CDR3 amino acids: CASRTGTGTGANVLTF. The CDR3 nucleotides read TGCGCCAGCAGGACCGGGACAGGGACTGGGGCCAACGTCCTGACTTTC.

The chain combines TRBV5-1 with TRBJ2-2; D perhaps matches TRBD1 (6 bases). This CDR3 is built from 17 residues. The V end lost 1 base, the J end lost 4 bases, and 17 bases lay between the germline ends. CDR1 is SGHRS, CDR2 YFSETQ, per germline. The CDR3 loop is CASSLPAGQGITGELFF. The CDR3 DNA reads TGCGCCAGCAGCTTGCCTGCCGGCCAGGGGATCACCGGGGAGCTGTTTTTT.

This clonotype was recorded a few times. The V and J genes are TRBV20-1 and TRBJ1-5; D gene uncertain. Trimming took 2 bases from V and 0 from J, leaving 8 bases between them. The germline V gene encodes CDR1 DFQATT and CDR2 SNEGSKA (reference sequence). The CDR3 sequence is 14 residues long. The CDR3 DNA follows: TGCAGTGCTAGAATTGACAATAGCAATCAGCCCCAGCATTTT. It codes for CSARIDNSNQPQHF.

V and J are TRBV28 and TRBJ1-2, with a weak D call TRBD1 (5 bases). Germline-derived CDR1 and CDR2 are MDHEN and SYDVKM. Trimming stripped 3 bases from V and 8 bases from J, with 10 bases between. The CDR3 loop spans 12 amino acids. CDR3 protein: CASSLQGVGYTF. The CDR3 DNA is TGTGCCAGCAGTTTGCAGGGCGTCGGCTACACCTTC.

This clonotype was seen a handful of times. The gene calls are TRBV6-1 and TRBJ2-7; 12 positions match TRBD2. The V segment lost 5 bases and the J segment 4 bases; nucleotides outside the gene matches: 9. CDR3 length: 16 amino acids. Germline assignment: CDR1 MNHNS and CDR2 SASEGT. The DNA of the CDR3 is TGTGCCAGCAGTCGCGGCACTAGCGGGAGGCTATACGAGCAGTACTTC. This codes for CASSRGTSGRLYEQYF.

This clonotype was recorded only once. The genes are TRBV2 and TRBJ1-2, with D possibly being TRBD1 (5 bases). V lost 8 bases, J lost 5 bases, and 12 bases lay in between. The CDR3 has 12 residues. CDR1 SNHLY and CDR2 FYNNEI come from the germline V gene. CDR3: CASEGRDYGYTF. DNA of the CDR3: TGTGCCAGCGAAGGCAGGGATTATGGCTACACCTTC.

Many counts were recorded for this clonotype. The chain recombines TRBV27 with TRBJ1-2, with D perhaps matching TRBD1 (6 bases). Trimming took off 5 bases at V and 4 bases at J, with 17 bases between the two ends. There are 15 residues in the CDR3. Germline V gene data show CDR1 as MNHEY and CDR2 as SMNVEV (reference sequence). The CDR3 sequence is CASSPLGGGSYGYTF. For the CDR3, the DNA is TGTGCCAGCAGTCCCTTGGGGGGGGGCAGCTATGGCTACACCTTC.

The gene calls are TRBV2 and TRBJ1-2, with D perhaps matching TRBD1 (6 bases). This CDR3 region has 14 residues. The germline V gene encodes CDR1 SNHLY and CDR2 FYNNEI. With 2 bases removed from V and 6 bases from J, the gap between germline ends came to 13 bases. CDR3 DNA sequence: TGTGCCAGCAGTGAAAATCCGGGGGCCGATGGCTACACCTTC. Its protein is CASSENPGADGYTF.

The chain employs TRBV19 and TRBJ2-7; D is perhaps TRBD2 (5 bases). CDR1 and CDR2 from the germline V gene are LNHDA and SQIVND (reference sequence). The CDR3 contains 14 residues. V lost 6 bases, J lost 4 bases, and 16 bases lay in between. CDR3 sequence: CASSSVGLLYEQYF. Written as DNA, the CDR3 is TGTGCCAGTAGCTCAGTCGGACTTCTTTACGAGCAGTACTTC.

V is TRBV29-1 and J is TRBJ2-7, with TRBD2 identical over 10 bases. The V segment lost 4 bases and the J segment 4 bases; nucleotides outside the gene matches: 7. Germline CDR1 reads SQVTM; CDR2 reads ANQGSEA. The CDR3 extends over 14 amino acids. Written as DNA, the CDR3 is TGCAGCGTTGTGCTAGCGGGAGTTGGTTACGAGCAGTACTTC. Translation gives CSVVLAGVGYEQYF.